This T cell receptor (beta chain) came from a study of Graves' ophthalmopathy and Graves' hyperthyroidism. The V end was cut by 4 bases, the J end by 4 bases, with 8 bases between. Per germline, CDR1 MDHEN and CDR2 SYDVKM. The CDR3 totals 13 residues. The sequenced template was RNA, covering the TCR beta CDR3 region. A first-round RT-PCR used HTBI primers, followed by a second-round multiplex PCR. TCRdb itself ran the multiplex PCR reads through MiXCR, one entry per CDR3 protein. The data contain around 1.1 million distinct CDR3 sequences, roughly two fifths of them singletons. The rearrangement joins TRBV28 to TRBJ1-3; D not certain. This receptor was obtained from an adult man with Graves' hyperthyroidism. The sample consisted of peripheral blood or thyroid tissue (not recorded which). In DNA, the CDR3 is TGTGCCAGCAGTTCCTTTTTCGGAAACACCATATATTTT. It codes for CASSSFFGNTIYF.